A single sample is the source of the 25 T cell receptor beta chains below, sequenced in a study of cytomegalovirus exposure and HLA in healthy donors. Primers included in the PCR were 60 Vbeta and 13 Jbeta primers. Sequenced by immunoSEQ multiplex PCR; TCRdb stores in-frame clones only, minus some. The table lists roughly 66,000 clones, around 80% of them singletons. The sample comprised PBMCs. These TCRs come from a man in his fifties or sixties in good health and CMV-seronegative.

The gene calls are TRBV7-2 and TRBJ2-7; 8 bases match TRBD2. V gave up 5 bases and J gave up 3 bases; unmatched junction bases: 9. The CDR3 runs to 15 residues. CDR1 is SGHTA, CDR2 FQGNSA, per germline. CDR3 sequence reads: CASSPGAGGIYEQYF. The CDR3 DNA sequence: TGTGCCAGCAGCCCTGGGGCGGGAGGTATCTACGAGCAGTACTTC. Variable domain in full (rest from reference TRBV7-2 and TRBJ2-7): GAGVSQSPSNKVTEKGKDVELRCDPISGHTALYWYRQSLGQGLEFLIYFQGNSAPDKSGLPSDRFSAERTGGSVSTLTIQRTQQEDSAVYLCASSPGAGGIYEQYFGPGTRLTVT.

The chain links TRBV30 to TRBJ1-5, with D hard to call. V gave up 0 bases and J gave up 7 bases, with 13 bases separating them. Germline CDR1 reads GTSNPN; CDR2 reads SVGIG (reference sequence). This CDR3 has 14 residues. Written as DNA, the CDR3 is TGTGCCTGGAGTGTCTCCGGCCCCAGGCAGCCCCAGCATTTT. As protein: CAWSVSGPRQPQHF.

The rearrangement links TRBV7-9 to TRBJ1-2, with 7 bases matching TRBD1. The CDR3 runs to 14 residues. Germline values: CDR1 SEHNR, CDR2 FQNEAQ (reference sequence). Germline trimming cut 5 bases from V and 3 bases from J; bases unmatched to any gene: 6. The chain's CDR3 is CASSPRGTDYGYTF. Here the CDR3 DNA reads TGTGCCAGCAGCCCTCGGGGGACAGACTATGGCTACACCTTC.

This clone was seen more than once but under ten times. V is TRBV6-5 and J is TRBJ1-3; D remains ambiguous. Germline values: CDR1 MNHEY, CDR2 SVGAGI. The V end was cut by 6 bases, the J end by 3 bases, with 9 bases between. There are 13 residues in the CDR3. CDR3 in amino acids: CASRKSDGNTIYF. The CDR3 DNA sequence: TGTGCCAGCAGGAAAAGCGATGGAAACACCATATATTTT.

The V gene is TRBV27, the J gene TRBJ1-1; tentative D call: TRBD1 (5 bases). Germline-derived CDR1 and CDR2 are MNHEY and SMNVEV (reference sequence). The CDR3 length is 14 residues. The ends were cut back, 2 bases at V and 5 bases at J, with 12 bases in the middle. CDR3 DNA: TGTGCCAGCAGTTTAGTCAGGGCCGGGACTGAAGCTTTCTTT. The encoded protein is CASSLVRAGTEAFF.

Concerning this clone itself: Likely a read error: the CDR3 ends without its conserved phenylalanine or tryptophan. The chain couples TRBV6-5 to TRBJ1-1; possible D gene TRBD1, 6 bases. The CDR3 loop spans 14 amino acids. Trimming cost V 2 bases and J 4 bases, with 11 bases left between them. The germline V gene encodes CDR1 MNHEY and CDR2 SVGAGI. The CDR3, as DNA: TGTGCCAGCAGTTACAAGGGGGGGATCACTGAAGCTTTCGTT. It is translated as CASSYKGGITEAFV.

This clone has only one observation. This rearrangement joins TRBV27 to TRBJ2-1; D perhaps matches TRBD1 (6 bases). Germline-derived CDR1 and CDR2 are MNHEY and SMNVEV (reference sequence). The CDR3 runs to 16 residues. V lost 6 bases, J lost 0 bases, and 15 bases lay in between. CDR3 DNA: TGTGCCAGCAGAACCTCACAGGGAAGCTCCTACAATGAGCAGTTCTTC. It is translated as CASRTSQGSSYNEQFF.

The genes are TRBV4-2 and TRBJ2-4; TRBD2 agrees at 14 bases. Per germline, CDR1 LGHNA and CDR2 YNFKEQ. V was pared by 6 bases and J by 5 bases, with 3 bases of the junction left unmatched. This CDR3 region has 15 residues. In DNA form, the CDR3 reads TGTGCCAGCAGGCTGACTAGCGGGGGGGAAAACATTCAGTACTTC. It encodes CASRLTSGGENIQYF.

This chain connects TRBV5-4 to TRBJ1-5; 7 bases agree with TRBD1. Germline V gene data show CDR1 as SGHNT and CDR2 as YYREEE (reference sequence). The ends lost 4 bases at V and 13 bases at J; junction bases unmatched: 17. The CDR3 runs 15 residues. The CDR3 loop is CASSPHPGTDIKQHF. CDR3 DNA: TGTGCCAGCAGCCCCCACCCCGGGACAGACATAAAACAGCATTTT.

This chain links TRBV28 with TRBJ1-1; 7 bases match TRBD1. The germline gives CDR1 MDHEN, CDR2 SYDVKM. The CDR3 loop spans 15 amino acids. The V segment lost 6 bases and the J segment 1 base; nucleotides outside the gene matches: 8. CDR3 sequence (DNA): TGTGCCAGCAGCCAAACAGGGGCGGGGAACACTGAAGCTTTCTTT. This translates into CASSQTGAGNTEAFF.

This sequence joins TRBV7-9 and TRBJ1-4; D perhaps matches TRBD1 (6 bases). V was clipped by 2 bases and J by 8 bases, with 12 bases between them. The CDR3 totals 14 residues. The germline V gene has CDR1 SEHNR and CDR2 FQNEAQ (reference sequence). In DNA, the CDR3 is TGTGCCAGCAGCTTACGGGGGGCTAGCGAAAAACTGTTTTTT. Protein sequence: CASSLRGASEKLFF.

The V gene is TRBV6-6, the J gene TRBJ2-1; 7 bases match TRBD1. V dropped 0 bases and J dropped 7; count of bases not matched to a gene: 3. Germline CDR1 reads MNHNY; CDR2 reads SVGAGI (reference sequence). The length of the CDR3 is 14 residues. The CDR3 nucleotides are TGTGCCAGCAGTTACTCAAACAGGGGAAATGAGCAGTTCTTC. This sequence encodes CASSYSNRGNEQFF.

This clone was observed once. V and J are TRBV5-1 and TRBJ2-2; D unresolved. The V gene lost 2 bases and the J gene lost 1 base, with 9 bases spanning the gap. Germline V gene lookup returns CDR1 SGHRS and CDR2 YFSETQ. The CDR3 runs to 15 residues. CDR3 sequence reads: CASSLNPKNTGELFF. CDR3 nucleotide sequence: TGCGCCAGCAGCTTAAATCCAAAGAACACCGGGGAGCTGTTTTTT.

The chain is built from TRBV5-5 and TRBJ1-1, with D possibly matching TRBD1 (5 bases). The CDR3 length is 17 residues. Germline V gives CDR1 SGHKS, CDR2 YYEKEE (reference sequence). Trimming removed 2 bases from V and 0 bases from J, with 17 bases in between. In nucleotides, the CDR3 is TGTGCCAGCAGCTTCCGAGTTGTGCGGGGGTTGAACACTGAAGCTTTCTTT. It yields the protein CASSFRVVRGLNTEAFF. Full variable domain (missing parts from reference TRBV5-5 and TRBJ1-1): DAGVTQSPTHLIKTRGQQVTLRCSPISGHKSVSWYQQVLGQGPQFIFQYYEKEERGRGNFPDRFSARQFPNYSSELNVNALLLGDSALYLCASSFRVVRGLNTEAFFGQGTRLTVV.

This clone has a single count. The chain couples TRBV7-9 to TRBJ1-1, with TRBD1 identical over 7 bases. The CDR3 runs to 13 residues. Unmatched junction bases numbered 5, after V lost 10 bases and J lost 0 bases. The germline V gene has CDR1 SEHNR and CDR2 FQNEAQ (reference sequence). The CDR3 loop is CATSQGVNTEAFF. CDR3 nucleotides: TGTGCCACCTCTCAGGGGGTGAACACTGAAGCTTTCTTT.

The chain combines TRBV29-1 with TRBJ2-3, with 9 bases matching TRBD2. The CDR3 is 14 amino acids. The junction had 8 bases not matched to a gene; V was cut back by 5 bases and J by 5 bases. Per germline, CDR1 SQVTM and CDR2 ANQGSEA. CDR3 bases: TGCAGCGTTCCAACTAGCGGGTTTAAAGATACGCAGTATTTT. Amino acids: CSVPTSGFKDTQYF.

The V call is TRBV19, the J call TRBJ2-4, with 10 bases fitting TRBD1. CDR1 is LNHDA, CDR2 SQIVND, per germline (reference sequence). V lost 0 bases and J lost 9; bases outside the gene matches: 11. CDR3 length: 17 amino acids. The CDR3 loop reads CASSIDPPGTGVSIQYF. The DNA for the CDR3 is TGTGCCAGTAGTATAGATCCTCCCGGGACAGGGGTTTCCATTCAGTACTTC.

V usage is TRBV11-2 and J usage is TRBJ1-1; D perhaps matches TRBD1 (6 bases). Germline V CDR1 and CDR2: SGHAT, FQNNGV. The CDR3 loop spans 15 amino acids. V was pared by 5 bases and J by 3 bases, with 16 bases between. The CDR3 is CASSPQRGGHTEAFF. The DNA of the CDR3 is TGTGCCAGCAGCCCACAACGAGGGGGACACACTGAAGCTTTCTTT.

This chain joins TRBV28 and TRBJ1-5; 7 nucleotides agree with TRBD1. The V gene's germline CDR1 is MDHEN and CDR2 SYDVKM. The CDR3 consists of 14 residues. J lost 7 bases, V lost 9 bases, and 12 bases had no gene match. The CDR3 spells CASFSGGSRQPQHF. The CDR3 DNA sequence: TGTGCCAGTTTCTCAGGGGGTTCGAGACAGCCCCAGCATTTT.

CDR3 sequence (DNA): TGTGCCAGCAGCTTAGGCCTGGCAGCGAAATCGACTAACTATGGCTACACCTTC. Its protein product is CASSLGLAAKSTNYGYTF. The rearrangement joins TRBV13 to TRBJ1-2; D is unclear. From germline, CDR1 is PRHDT and CDR2 FYEKMQ (reference sequence). V was cut by 0 bases and J by 0 bases, with 17 bases left in between. The CDR3 length is 18 residues.

This clone has just a few counts. The chain carries TRBV30 and TRBJ2-5, with 9 bases matching TRBD1. Per the germline V gene, CDR1 is GTSNPN and CDR2 is SVGIG (reference sequence). Unmatched junction bases numbered 7, after V lost 2 bases and J lost 3 bases. The CDR3 consists of 15 residues. The chain's CDR3 is CAWSLEGQGKETQYF. The CDR3 DNA reads as TGTGCCTGGAGTTTAGAAGGACAGGGGAAAGAGACCCAGTACTTC. The variable domain in full, completed from reference TRBV30 and TRBJ2-5, reads SQTIHQWPATLVQPVGSPLSLECTVEGTSNPNLYWYRQAAGRGLQLLFYSVGIGQISSEVPQNLSASRPQDRQFILSSKKLLLSDSGFYLCAWSLEGQGKETQYFGPGTRLLVL.

The V call is TRBV29-1, the J call TRBJ2-2, with D hard to call. The V gene lost 4 bases and the J gene lost 0 bases, with 9 bases spanning the gap. Germline CDR1 and CDR2: SQVTM and ANQGSEA. This CDR3 has 14 amino acids. The CDR3 DNA follows: TGCAGCGTTGTTCTCCTCGCGAACACCGGGGAGCTGTTTTTT. Amino acid sequence: CSVVLLANTGELFF.

This clone showed up just a few times. The gene calls are TRBV9 and TRBJ1-1, with 7 bases fitting TRBD1. V lost 6 bases and J lost 5; bases outside the gene matches: 7. The CDR3 runs 13 residues. The germline V gene encodes CDR1 SGDLS and CDR2 YYNGEE. This CDR3 is CASNNRGGTEAFF. CDR3 bases: TGTGCCAGCAACAACAGGGGTGGAACTGAAGCTTTCTTT.

V is TRBV10-3 and J is TRBJ1-1, with D possibly matching TRBD1 (6 bases). Trimming left V 6 bases short and J 2 bases short, with 10 bases between. Germline V gene sequence: CDR1 ENHRY, CDR2 SYGVKD. CDR3 size: 13 residues. As DNA, the CDR3 is TGTGCCATCAGAGGGGACACTAACACTGAAGCTTTCTTT. Its translation is CAIRGDTNTEAFF.

V usage is TRBV4-1 and J usage is TRBJ1-1; D perhaps matches TRBD1 (5 bases). Germline V lookup: CDR1 MGHRA, CDR2 YSYEKL. Trimming removed 3 bases at V and 4 bases at J, with 15 bases between. The CDR3 is made up of 15 amino acids. CDR3 residues: CASSHRGQTSTEAFF. The CDR3 region has the DNA TGCGCCAGCAGCCATAGAGGACAAACGAGCACTGAAGCTTTCTTT.